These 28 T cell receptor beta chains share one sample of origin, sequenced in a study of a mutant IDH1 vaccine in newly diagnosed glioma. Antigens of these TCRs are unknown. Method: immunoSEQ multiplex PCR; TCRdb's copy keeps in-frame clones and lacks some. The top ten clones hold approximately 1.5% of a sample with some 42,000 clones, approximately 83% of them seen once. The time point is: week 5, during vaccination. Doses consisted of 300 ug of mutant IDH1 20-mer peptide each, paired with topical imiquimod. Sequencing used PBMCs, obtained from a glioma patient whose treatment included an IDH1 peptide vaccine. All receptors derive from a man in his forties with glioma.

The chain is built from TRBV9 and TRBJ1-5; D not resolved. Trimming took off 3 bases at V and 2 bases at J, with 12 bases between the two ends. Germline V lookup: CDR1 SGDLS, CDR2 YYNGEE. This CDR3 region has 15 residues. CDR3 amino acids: CASSGSGGGNQPQHF. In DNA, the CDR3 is TGTGCCAGCAGCGGTAGCGGTGGAGGCAATCAGCCCCAGCATTTT.

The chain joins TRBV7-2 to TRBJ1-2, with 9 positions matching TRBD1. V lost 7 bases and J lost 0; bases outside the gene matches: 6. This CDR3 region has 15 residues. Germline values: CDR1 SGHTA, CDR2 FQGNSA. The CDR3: CASTKTGGTNYGYTF. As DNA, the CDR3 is TGTGCCAGCACCAAGACAGGGGGAACTAACTATGGCTACACCTTC.

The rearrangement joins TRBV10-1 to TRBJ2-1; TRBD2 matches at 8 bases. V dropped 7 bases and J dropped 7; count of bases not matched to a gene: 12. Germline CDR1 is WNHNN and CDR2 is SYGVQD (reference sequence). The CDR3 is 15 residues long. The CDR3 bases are TGCGCCAGCAAGTGGAGGGGACTAGGGCGGAATGAGCAGTTCTTC. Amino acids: CASKWRGLGRNEQFF.

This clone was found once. The CDR3: CASSRPGTIYNEQFF. The CDR3 DNA sequence: TGTGCCAGCAGCCGCCCCGGGACGATCTACAATGAGCAGTTCTTC. This chain links TRBV14 with TRBJ2-1, with D perhaps assigned TRBD1 or TRBD2 (5 bases each). V lost 4 bases and J lost 3, with 13 bases in between. This CDR3 is built from 15 residues. The germline V gene has CDR1 SGHDN and CDR2 FVKESK.

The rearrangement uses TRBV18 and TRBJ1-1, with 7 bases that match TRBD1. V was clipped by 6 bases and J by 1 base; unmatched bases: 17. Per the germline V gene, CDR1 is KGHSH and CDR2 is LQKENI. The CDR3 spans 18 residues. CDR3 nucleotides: TGTGCCAGCTCTTCTCAGGTTCCACAGGGGACTCGGAACACTGAAGCTTTCTTT. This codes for CASSSQVPQGTRNTEAFF.

CDR3 protein: CASSTGRVNTGELFF. The CDR3 DNA sequence: TGCGCCAGCAGCACGGGGCGGGTTAACACCGGGGAGCTGTTTTTT. This chain links TRBV5-1 with TRBJ2-2; D may be TRBD1 or TRBD2 (5 bases each). Germline V gives CDR1 SGHRS, CDR2 YFSETQ. V was clipped by 4 bases and J by 2 bases, with 12 bases between them. CDR3 length: 15 amino acids. Full variable domain (outside the CDR3, taken from reference TRBV5-1 and TRBJ2-2): KAGVTQTPRYLIKTRGQQVTLSCSPISGHRSVSWYQQTPGQGLQFLFEYFSETQRNKGNFPGRFSGRQFSNSRSEMNVSTLELGDSALYLCASSTGRVNTGELFFGEGSRLTVL.

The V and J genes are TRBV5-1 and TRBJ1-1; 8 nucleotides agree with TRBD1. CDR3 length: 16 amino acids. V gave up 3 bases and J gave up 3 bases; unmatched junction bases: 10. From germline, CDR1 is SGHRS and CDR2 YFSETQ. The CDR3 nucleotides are TGCGCCAGCAGCTCGAAAGACAGGGGAGAGGACACTGAAGCTTTCTTT. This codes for CASSSKDRGEDTEAFF.

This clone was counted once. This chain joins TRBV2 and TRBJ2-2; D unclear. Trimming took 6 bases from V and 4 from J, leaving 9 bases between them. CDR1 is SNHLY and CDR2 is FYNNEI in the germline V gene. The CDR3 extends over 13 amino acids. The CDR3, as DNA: TGTGCCAGCAGAGATGACCCCACCGGGGAGCTGTTTTTT. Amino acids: CASRDDPTGELFF.

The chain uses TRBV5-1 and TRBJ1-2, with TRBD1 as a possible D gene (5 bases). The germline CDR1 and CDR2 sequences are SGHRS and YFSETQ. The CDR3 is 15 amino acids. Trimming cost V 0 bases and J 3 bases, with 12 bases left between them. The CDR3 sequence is CASSLAQGDHYGYTF. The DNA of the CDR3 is TGCGCCAGCAGCTTGGCACAAGGGGATCACTATGGCTACACCTTC.

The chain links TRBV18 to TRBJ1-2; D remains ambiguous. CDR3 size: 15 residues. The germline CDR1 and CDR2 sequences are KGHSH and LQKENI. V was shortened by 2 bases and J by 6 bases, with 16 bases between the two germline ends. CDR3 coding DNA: TGTGCCAGCTCACCATTCGAAAGAGCCAAACATGGCTACACCTTC. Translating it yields CASSPFERAKHGYTF.

Written as DNA, the CDR3 is TGTGCCAGCAGCTCCCAGGGGGCTTTCGCTGAAGCTTTCTTT. Translating gives CASSSQGAFAEAFF. The rearrangement links TRBV7-3 to TRBJ1-1, with 8 bases lining up with TRBD1. Looked up from germline, CDR1 is SGHTA and CDR2 is FQGTGA. The CDR3 is 14 residues long. V shed 4 bases, J shed 6 bases, and the junction held 7 bases outside the gene matches.

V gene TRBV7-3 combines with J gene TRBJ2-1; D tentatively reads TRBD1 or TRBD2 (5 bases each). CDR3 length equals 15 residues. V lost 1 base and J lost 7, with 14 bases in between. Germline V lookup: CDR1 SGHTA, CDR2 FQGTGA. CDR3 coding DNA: TGTGCCAGCAGCTTAATATGGGGGATCGGTAATGAGCAGTTCTTC. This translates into CASSLIWGIGNEQFF.

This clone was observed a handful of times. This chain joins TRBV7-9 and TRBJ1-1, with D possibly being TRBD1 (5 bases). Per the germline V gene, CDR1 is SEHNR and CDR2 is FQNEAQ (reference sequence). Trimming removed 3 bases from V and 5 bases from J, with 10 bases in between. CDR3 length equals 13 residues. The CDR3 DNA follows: TGTGCCAGCAGCTTCACAGGAGATACTGAAGCTTTCTTT. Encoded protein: CASSFTGDTEAFF.

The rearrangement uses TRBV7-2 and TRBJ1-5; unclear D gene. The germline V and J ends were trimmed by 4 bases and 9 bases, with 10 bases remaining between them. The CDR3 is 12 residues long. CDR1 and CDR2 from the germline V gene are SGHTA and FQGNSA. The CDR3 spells CASSSSSGPQHF. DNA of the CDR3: TGTGCCAGCAGCTCGAGCTCAGGGCCCCAGCATTTT. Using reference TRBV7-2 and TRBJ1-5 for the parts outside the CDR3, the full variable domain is GAGVSQSPSNKVTEKGKDVELRCDPISGHTALYWYRQSLGQGLEFLIYFQGNSAPDKSGLPSDRFSAERTGGSVSTLTIQRTQQEDSAVYLCASSSSSGPQHFGDGTRLSIL.

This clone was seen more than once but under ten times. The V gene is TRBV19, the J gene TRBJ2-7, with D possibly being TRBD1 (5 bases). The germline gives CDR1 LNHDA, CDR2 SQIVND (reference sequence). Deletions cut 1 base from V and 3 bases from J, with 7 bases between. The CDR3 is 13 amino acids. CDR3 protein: CASSIVGVYEQYF. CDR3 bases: TGTGCCAGTAGTATAGTAGGGGTCTACGAGCAGTACTTC.

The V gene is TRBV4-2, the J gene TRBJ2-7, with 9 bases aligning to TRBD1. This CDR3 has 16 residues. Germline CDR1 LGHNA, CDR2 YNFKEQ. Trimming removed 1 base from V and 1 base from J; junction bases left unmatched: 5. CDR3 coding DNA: TGTGCCAGCAGCCAAGCCGCGGGACAGGGATCCTACGAGCAGTACTTC. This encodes CASSQAAGQGSYEQYF.

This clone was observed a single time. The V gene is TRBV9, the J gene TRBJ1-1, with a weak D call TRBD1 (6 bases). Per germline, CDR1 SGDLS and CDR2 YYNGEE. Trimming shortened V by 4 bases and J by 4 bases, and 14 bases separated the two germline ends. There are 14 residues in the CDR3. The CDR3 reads CASSLSTGSTEAFF. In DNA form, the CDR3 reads TGTGCCAGCAGCTTAAGTACAGGGAGCACTGAAGCTTTCTTT.

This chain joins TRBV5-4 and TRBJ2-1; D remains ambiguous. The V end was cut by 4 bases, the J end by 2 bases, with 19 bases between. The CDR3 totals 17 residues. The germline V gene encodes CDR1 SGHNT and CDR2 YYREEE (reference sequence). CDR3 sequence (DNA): TGTGCCAGCAGCCCGGGCTCAGCCGCCAAGACCTACAATGAGCAGTTCTTC. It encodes CASSPGSAAKTYNEQFF.

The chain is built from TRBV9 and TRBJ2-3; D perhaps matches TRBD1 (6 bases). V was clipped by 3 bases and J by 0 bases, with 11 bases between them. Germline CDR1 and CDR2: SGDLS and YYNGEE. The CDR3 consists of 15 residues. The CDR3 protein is CASSETTGSTDTQYF. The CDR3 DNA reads TGTGCCAGCAGCGAGACGACAGGTAGCACAGATACGCAGTATTTT.

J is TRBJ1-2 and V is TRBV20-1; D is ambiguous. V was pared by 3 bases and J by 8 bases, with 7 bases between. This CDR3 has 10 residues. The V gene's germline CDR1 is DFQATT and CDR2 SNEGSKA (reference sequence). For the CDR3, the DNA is TGCAGTGCTAGGCGTGAAGGCTACACCTTC. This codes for CSARREGYTF.

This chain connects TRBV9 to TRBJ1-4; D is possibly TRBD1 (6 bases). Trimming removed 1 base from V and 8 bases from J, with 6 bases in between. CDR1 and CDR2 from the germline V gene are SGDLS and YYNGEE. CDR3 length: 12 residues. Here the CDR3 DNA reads TGTGCCAGCAGCGTACAGGGGGAAAAACTGTTTTTT. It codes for CASSVQGEKLFF. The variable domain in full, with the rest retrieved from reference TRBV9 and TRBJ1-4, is DSGVTQTPKHLITATGQRVTLRCSPRSGDLSVYWYQQSLDQGLQFLIQYYNGEERAKGNILERFSAQQFPDLHSELNLSSLELGDSALYFCASSVQGEKLFFGSGTQLSVL.

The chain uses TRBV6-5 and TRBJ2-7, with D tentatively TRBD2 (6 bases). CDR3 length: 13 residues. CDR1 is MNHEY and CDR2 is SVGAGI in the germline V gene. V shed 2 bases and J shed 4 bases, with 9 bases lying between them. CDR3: CASSYNRGYEQYF. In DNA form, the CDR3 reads TGTGCCAGCAGTTACAACCGGGGGTACGAGCAGTACTTC.

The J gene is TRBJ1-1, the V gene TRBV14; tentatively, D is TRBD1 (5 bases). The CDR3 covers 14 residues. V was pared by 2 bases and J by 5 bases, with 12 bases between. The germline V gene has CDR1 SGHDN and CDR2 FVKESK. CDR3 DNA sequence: TGTGCCAGCAGCCAATGGTCGGGGCGGACTGAAGCTTTCTTT. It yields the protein CASSQWSGRTEAFF.

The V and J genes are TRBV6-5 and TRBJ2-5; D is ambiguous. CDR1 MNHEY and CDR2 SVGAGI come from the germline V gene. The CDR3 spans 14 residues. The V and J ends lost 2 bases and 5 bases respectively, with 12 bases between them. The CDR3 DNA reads TGTGCCAGCAGTTACCCGGGCGCCGGGGAGACCCAGTACTTC. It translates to CASSYPGAGETQYF.

CDR3 loop: CATSREWGTQYF. CDR3 coding DNA: TGTGCCACCAGCAGAGAATGGGGGACCCAGTACTTC. The chain is built from TRBV15 and TRBJ2-5; D is unresolved. V lost 0 bases and J 7 bases, leaving 6 bases between the germline ends. The CDR3 runs to 12 residues. The germline gives CDR1 LNHNV, CDR2 YYDKDF (reference sequence).

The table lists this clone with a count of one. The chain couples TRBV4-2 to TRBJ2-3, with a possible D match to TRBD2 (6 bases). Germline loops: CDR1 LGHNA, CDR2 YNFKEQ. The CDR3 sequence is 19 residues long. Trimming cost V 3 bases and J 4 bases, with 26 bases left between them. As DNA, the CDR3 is TGTGCCAGCAGCCACCTATCGGGGGTAGCGGCCCCGGGGCCAGATACGCAGTATTTT. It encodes CASSHLSGVAAPGPDTQYF.

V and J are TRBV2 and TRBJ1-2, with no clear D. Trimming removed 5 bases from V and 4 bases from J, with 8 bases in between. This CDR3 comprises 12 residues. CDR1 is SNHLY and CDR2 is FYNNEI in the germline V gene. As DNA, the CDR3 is TGTGCCAGCAGTCAGAGTTCCTATGGCTACACCTTC. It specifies CASSQSSYGYTF.

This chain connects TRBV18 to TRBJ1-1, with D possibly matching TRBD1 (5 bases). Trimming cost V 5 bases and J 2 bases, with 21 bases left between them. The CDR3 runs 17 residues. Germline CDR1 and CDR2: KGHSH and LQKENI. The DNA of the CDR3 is TGTGCCAGCTCAGGGGGTATTGGGGGAGAAGGAAACACTGAAGCTTTCTTT. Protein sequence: CASSGGIGGEGNTEAFF.